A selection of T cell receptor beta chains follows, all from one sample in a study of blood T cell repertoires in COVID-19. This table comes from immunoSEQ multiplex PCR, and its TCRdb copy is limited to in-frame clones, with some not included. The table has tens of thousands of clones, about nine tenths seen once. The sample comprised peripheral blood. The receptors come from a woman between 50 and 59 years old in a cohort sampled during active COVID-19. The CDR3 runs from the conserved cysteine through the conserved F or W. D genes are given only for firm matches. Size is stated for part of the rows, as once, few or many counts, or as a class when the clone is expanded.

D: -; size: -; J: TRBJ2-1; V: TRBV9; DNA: TGTGCCAGCAGCACCGAGGGAGAGCAGTTCTTC; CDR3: CASSTEGEQFF
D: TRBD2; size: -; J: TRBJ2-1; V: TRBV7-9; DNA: TGTGCCAGCAGCCCCCCCGGGACTAGCCTCCACGGGCAGTTCTTC; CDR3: CASSPPGTSLHGQFF
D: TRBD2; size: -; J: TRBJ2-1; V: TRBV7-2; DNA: TGTGCCAGCAGACAGACTAGCGACCACAATGAGCAGTTCTTC; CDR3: CASRQTSDHNEQFF
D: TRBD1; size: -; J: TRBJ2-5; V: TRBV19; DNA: TGTGCCAGTAGTATCGGACAGGGGGCGGTGGAGACCCAGTACTTC; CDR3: CASSIGQGAVETQYF
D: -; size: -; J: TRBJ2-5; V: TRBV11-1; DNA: TGTGCCAGCAGCTTAGGGGGGACACAAGAGACCCAGTACTTC; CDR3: CASSLGGTQETQYF
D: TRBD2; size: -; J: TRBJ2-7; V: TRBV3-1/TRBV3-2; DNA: TGTGCCAGCAGCCAAACGTCGGGGAGGGGCCCCACCTACGAGCAGTACTTC; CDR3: CASSQTSGRGPTYEQYF
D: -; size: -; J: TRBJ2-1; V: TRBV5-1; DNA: TGCGCCAGCAGCTTGGGAGGTTTTGGTGAGCAGTTCTTC; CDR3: CASSLGGFGEQFF
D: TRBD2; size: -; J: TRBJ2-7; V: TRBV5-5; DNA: TGTGCCAGCAACTGGCGGGAGGGGCTACTCTCCTACGAGCAGTACTTC; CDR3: CASNWREGLLSYEQYF
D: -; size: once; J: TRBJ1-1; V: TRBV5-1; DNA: TGCGCCAGCAGCCTCGACTTGATCACTGAAGCTTTCTTT; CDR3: CASSLDLITEAFF
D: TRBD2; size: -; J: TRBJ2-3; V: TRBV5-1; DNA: TGCGCCAGCAGCTCGGGACTAGCGGGGGGTAAGGTCCGAACAGATACGCAGTATTTT; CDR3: CASSSGLAGGKVRTDTQYF
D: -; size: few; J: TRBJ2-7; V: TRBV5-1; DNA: TGCGCCAGCAGCCCCTTGAGCGGAGCCTACGAGCAGTACTTC; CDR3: CASSPLSGAYEQYF
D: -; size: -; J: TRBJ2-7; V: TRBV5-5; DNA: TGTGCCAGCAGCACCTCACCCCCAGGGTCGGATTTAAACTCCTACGAGCAGTACTTC; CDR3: CASSTSPPGSDLNSYEQYF
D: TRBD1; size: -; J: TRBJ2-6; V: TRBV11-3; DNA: TGTGCCAGCAGCTCAGGGACAGGGGGCTTCTCTGGGGCCAACGTCCTGACTTTC; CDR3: CASSSGTGGFSGANVLTF
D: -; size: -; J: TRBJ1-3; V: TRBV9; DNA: TGTGCCAGCAGTTTTCACGCAGGGGTGGCAAACACCATATATTTT; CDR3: CASSFHAGVANTIYF
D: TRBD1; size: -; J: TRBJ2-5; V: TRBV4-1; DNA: TGCGCCAGCAGCCAAGGACAGGGGAGGTACCAAGAGACCCAGTACTTC; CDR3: CASSQGQGRYQETQYF
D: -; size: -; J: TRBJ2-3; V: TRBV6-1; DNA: TGTGCCAGCAGTGAGTCAGTTAGCACAGATACGCAGTATTTT; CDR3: CASSESVSTDTQYF
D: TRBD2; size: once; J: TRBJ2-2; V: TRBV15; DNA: TGTGCCACCAGCACCTTGGGACTAGCTGGGAACACCGGGGAGCTGTTTTTT; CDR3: CATSTLGLAGNTGELFF
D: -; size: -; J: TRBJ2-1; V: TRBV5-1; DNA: TGCGCCAGCAGCGGTGAAGCTAGTAGCGCATTCTTC; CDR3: CASSGEASSAFF
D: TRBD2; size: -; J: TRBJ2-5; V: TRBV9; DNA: TGTGCCAGCAGCGTAGGGCCGGGACTAGCCCAAGAGACCCAGTACTTC; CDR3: CASSVGPGLAQETQYF
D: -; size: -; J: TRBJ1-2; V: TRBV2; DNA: TGTGCCAGCAGAGATACAGGGTCCTATGGCTACACCTTC; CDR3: CASRDTGSYGYTF
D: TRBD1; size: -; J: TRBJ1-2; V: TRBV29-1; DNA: TGCAGCGTTGACATCCAGGGGGCATTGGATGGCTACACCTTC; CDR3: CSVDIQGALDGYTF
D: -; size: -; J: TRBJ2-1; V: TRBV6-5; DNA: TGTGCCAGCAGTAGGACGGGTAGGGGCAATGAGCAGTTCTTC; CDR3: CASSRTGRGNEQFF
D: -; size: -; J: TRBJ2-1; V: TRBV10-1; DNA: TGCGCCAGCAGTGATTGGGGGCTCAGCTCCTACAATGAGCAGTTCTTC; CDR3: CASSDWGLSSYNEQFF
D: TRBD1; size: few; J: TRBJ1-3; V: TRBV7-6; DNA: TGTGCCAGCAGCTTAGGCCCGACAGGGATCTCTGGAAACACCATATATTTT; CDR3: CASSLGPTGISGNTIYF
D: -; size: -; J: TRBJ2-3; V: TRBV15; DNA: TGTGCCACCAGCAGAGGACAGAGCACAGATACGCAGTATTTT; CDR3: CATSRGQSTDTQYF
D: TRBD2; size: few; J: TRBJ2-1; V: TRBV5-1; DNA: TGCGCCAGCAGCTTGGCAAGCGGGAGCCCCGGGTACAATGAGCAGTTCTTC; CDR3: CASSLASGSPGYNEQFF
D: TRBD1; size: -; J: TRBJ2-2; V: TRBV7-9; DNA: TGTGCCACCCGGACAGGGAGGACCGGGGAGCTGTTTTTT; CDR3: CATRTGRTGELFF
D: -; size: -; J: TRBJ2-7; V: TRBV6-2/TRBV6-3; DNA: TGTGCCAGCAGTTACACGAGGGCAGCGAGCTCCTACGAGCAGTACTTC; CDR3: CASSYTRAASSYEQYF
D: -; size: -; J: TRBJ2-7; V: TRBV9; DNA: TGTGCCAGCAGCGTAGGGCGGCAGGGAACCTACGAGCAGTACTTC; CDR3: CASSVGRQGTYEQYF
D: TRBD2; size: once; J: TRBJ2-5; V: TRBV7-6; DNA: TGTGCCAGCAGCTTAGGTGTTACTAGCGGGGAAGAGACCCAGTACTTC; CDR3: CASSLGVTSGEETQYF
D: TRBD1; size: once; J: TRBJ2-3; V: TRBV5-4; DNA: TGTGCCAGCAGCTCCCCCCGGACAGGGTCTGGGGCAGATACGCAGTATTTT; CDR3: CASSSPRTGSGADTQYF
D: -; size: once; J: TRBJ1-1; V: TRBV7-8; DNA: TGTGCCAGCAGCGCAAGACTTTTTGGGGAGGCTGAAGCTTTCTTT; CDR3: CASSARLFGEAEAFF
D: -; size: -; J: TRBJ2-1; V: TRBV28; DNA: TGTGCCAGCAGTAAGCCAGGGGGAGGAATTGAGCAGTTCTTC; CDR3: CASSKPGGGIEQFF
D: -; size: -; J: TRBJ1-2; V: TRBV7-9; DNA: TGTGCCAGCAGCTCACGACAGAAGAGCTTCTATGGCTACACCTTC; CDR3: CASSSRQKSFYGYTF
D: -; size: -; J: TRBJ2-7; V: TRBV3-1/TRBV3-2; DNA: TGTGCCAGCAGCCCGCAAAGGTACCCCGCTAGAAGCGGCGAGCAGTACTTC; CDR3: CASSPQRYPARSGEQYF
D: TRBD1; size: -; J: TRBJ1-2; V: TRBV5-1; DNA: TGCGCCAGCAGCCATCCGGACAGGATTCCTTATGGCTACACCTTC; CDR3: CASSHPDRIPYGYTF
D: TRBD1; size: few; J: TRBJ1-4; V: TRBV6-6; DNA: TGTGCCAGCAGGGGGGGACAGAATAATGAAAAACTGTTTTTT; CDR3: CASRGGQNNEKLFF